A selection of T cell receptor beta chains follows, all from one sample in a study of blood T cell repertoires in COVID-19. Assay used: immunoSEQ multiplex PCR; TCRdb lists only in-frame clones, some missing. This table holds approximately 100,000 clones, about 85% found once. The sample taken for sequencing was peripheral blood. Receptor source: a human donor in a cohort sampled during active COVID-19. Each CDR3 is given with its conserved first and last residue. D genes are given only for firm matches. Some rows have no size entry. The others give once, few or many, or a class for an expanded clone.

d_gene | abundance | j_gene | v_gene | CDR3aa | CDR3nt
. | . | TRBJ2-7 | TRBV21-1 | CASSTEMAVGEVEQYF | TGTGCCAGCAGCACTGAGATGGCCGTCGGTGAGGTCGAGCAGTACTTC
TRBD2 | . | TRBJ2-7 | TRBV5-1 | CASSLVGDPTGLAGGPPYEQYF | TGCGCCAGCAGCTTGGTGGGGGACCCGACGGGACTAGCGGGAGGGCCCCCCTACGAGCAGTACTTC
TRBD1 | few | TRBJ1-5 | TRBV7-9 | CASSPPGQEQPQHF | TGTGCCAGCAGCCCGCCGGGACAGGAGCAGCCCCAGCATTTT
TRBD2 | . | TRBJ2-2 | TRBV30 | CACLRASGNGELFF | TGTGCCTGCCTCCGGGCTAGCGGTAACGGGGAGCTGTTTTTT
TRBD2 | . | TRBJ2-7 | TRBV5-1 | CASSPGTTGGYYEQYF | TGCGCCAGCAGCCCCGGGACTACCGGGGGGTACTACGAGCAGTACTTC
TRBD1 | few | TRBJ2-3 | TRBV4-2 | CASSQRLTGGGTDTQYF | TGTGCCAGCAGCCAAAGATTAACAGGGGGAGGCACAGATACGCAGTATTTT
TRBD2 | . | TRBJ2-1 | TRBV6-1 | CASSEYGGSRAYNEQFF | TGTGCCAGCAGTGAATACGGCGGGAGTCGCGCCTACAATGAGCAGTTCTTC
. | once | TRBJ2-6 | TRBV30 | CASLRGGAQRGANVLTF | TGTGCTTCCCTAAGGGGGGGGGCGCAGCGTGGGGCCAACGTCCTGACTTTC
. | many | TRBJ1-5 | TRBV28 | CASLRGVAGQPQHF | TGTGCCAGCCTGAGGGGGGTAGCGGGTCAGCCCCAGCATTTT
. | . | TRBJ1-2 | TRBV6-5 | CASSLGGGIDGYTF | TGTGCCAGCAGCCTCGGGGGGGGAATTGATGGCTACACCTTC
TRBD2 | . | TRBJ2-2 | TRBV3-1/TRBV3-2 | CATLSSGGPTGELFF | TGTGCCACGCTTTCTAGCGGGGGCCCAACCGGGGAGCTGTTTTTT
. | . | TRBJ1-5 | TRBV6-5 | CASRPSGVPNQPQHF | TGTGCCAGCAGACCCTCGGGGGTTCCCAATCAGCCCCAGCATTTT
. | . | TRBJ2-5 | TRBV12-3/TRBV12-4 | CASSLGSQETQYF | TGTGCCAGCAGTTTGGGGAGCCAAGAGACCCAGTACTTC
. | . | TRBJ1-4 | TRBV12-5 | CASGLGRGNEKLFF | TGTGCTAGTGGTTTGGGGAGGGGTAATGAAAAACTGTTTTTT
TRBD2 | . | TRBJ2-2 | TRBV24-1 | CATSDPGLVAGELFF | TGTGCCACCAGTGATCCCGGACTAGTCGCCGGGGAGCTGTTTTTT
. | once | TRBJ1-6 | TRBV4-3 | CASSQDQDSPLHF | TGCGCCAGCAGCCAAGATCAGGATTCACCCCTCCACTTT
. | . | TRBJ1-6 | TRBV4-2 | CASSQDWQVSSPLHF | TGTGCCAGCAGCCAAGATTGGCAGGTATCTTCACCCCTCCACTTT
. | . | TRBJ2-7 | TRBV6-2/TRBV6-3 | CASSSTGWEQYF | TGTGCCAGCAGTTCGACAGGATGGGAGCAGTACTTC
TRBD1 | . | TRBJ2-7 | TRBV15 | CATSRDLGTGGYEQYF | TGTGCCACCAGCAGAGATCTAGGGACAGGGGGCTACGAGCAGTACTTC
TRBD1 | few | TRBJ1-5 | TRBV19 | CASSLGQYQPQHF | TGTGCCAGTAGTCTGGGACAGTATCAGCCCCAGCATTTT
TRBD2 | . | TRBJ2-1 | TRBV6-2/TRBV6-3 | CASSLAGNNEQFF | TGTGCCAGCAGTCTAGCGGGGAACAATGAGCAGTTCTTC
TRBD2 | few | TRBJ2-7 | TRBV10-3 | CAISGVTSSYEQYF | TGTGCCATCAGTGGCGTGACTAGCAGCTACGAGCAGTACTTC
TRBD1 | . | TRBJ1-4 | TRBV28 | CASRTGQGRKLFF | TGTGCCAGCAGAACGGGACAGGGCCGAAAACTGTTTTTT
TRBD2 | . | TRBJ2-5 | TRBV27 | CASGGLATLETQYF | TGTGCCAGCGGGGGACTAGCGACTTTAGAGACCCAGTACTTC
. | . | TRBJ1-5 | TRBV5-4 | CASSPGVSNQPQHF | TGTGCCAGCAGCCCGGGAGTTAGCAATCAGCCCCAGCATTTT
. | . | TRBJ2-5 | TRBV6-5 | CASGVPETQYF | TGTGCCAGCGGAGTCCCAGAGACCCAGTACTTC
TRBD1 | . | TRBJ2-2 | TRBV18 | CASSPQEQGMAGELFF | TGTGCCAGCTCACCACAAGAACAGGGGATGGCCGGGGAGCTGTTTTTT
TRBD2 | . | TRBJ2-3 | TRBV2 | CASSRLAATDTQYF | TGTGCCAGCAGCCGACTAGCGGCCACAGATACGCAGTATTTT
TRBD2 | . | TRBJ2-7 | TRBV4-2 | CASSQALAGRNSYEQYF | TGTGCCAGCAGCCAAGCACTAGCGGGGAGGAATTCCTACGAGCAGTACTTC
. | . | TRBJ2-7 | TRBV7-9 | CAGQLAGDPHEQYF | TGTGCCGGCCAACTGGCAGGGGATCCCCACGAGCAGTACTTC
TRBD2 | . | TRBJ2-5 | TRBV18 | CASSPGLAGTGEETQYF | TGTGCCAGCTCCCCGGGACTAGCGGGAACGGGAGAAGAGACCCAGTACTTC
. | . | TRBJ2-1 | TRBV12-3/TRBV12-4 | CASSYGHWEQFF | TGTGCCAGCAGTTATGGGCACTGGGAGCAGTTCTTC
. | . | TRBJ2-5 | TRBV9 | CASSPRTAQETQYF | TGTGCCAGCAGCCCCAGGACAGCCCAAGAGACCCAGTACTTC
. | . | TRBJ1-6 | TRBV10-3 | CAISSNGGDSPLHF | TGTGCCATCAGTAGCAACGGGGGGGATTCACCCCTCCACTTT
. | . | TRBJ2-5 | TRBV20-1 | CSAPGLGTQYF | TGCAGTGCGCCCGGTCTCGGGACCCAGTACTTC
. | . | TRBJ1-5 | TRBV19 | CASSIGTNQPQHF | TGTGCCAGTAGTATAGGCACAAATCAGCCCCAGCATTTT